The sequence of this T cell receptor (beta chain) was determined in a study of T cells after yellow fever vaccination. Study as a whole: In the case of low-cell-number fractions, SMART-Seq v4 Ultra Low Input was used for preparation. Study-level results: Shared CD4/CD8 clonotypes were a small share, likely from convergent recombination. When the response was secondary, it was weaker but reached its peak faster, day 5 versus 15.

On this clonotype itself: Its specificity is unknown.

Researchers made TCR cDNA using 5'RACE template switching, and this step added a universal primer site and UMIs. One entry per CDR3 protein, called by TCRdb with MiXCR from the 5' RACE reads. Among some 240,000 distinct CDR3 sequences listed, roughly 5.6% were seen once. The clonotype was recovered from a man aged 18 to 29 who received the YFV17D yellow fever vaccine. Sequencing used CD4+ T cells sorted from PBMCs, obtained on the day of the yellow fever booster vaccination.

CDR3 amino acids: CASSYRTSAGGRRNEQFF. The CDR3 DNA sequence: TGTGCCAGCAGTTACCGAACATCAGCGGGGGGAAGACGCAATGAGCAGTTCTTC. The gene calls are TRBV6-2 or TRBV6-3 and TRBJ2-1; TRBD2 matches at 9 bases. Germline assignment: CDR1 MNHEY and CDR2 SVGEGT. The CDR3 runs to 18 residues. V dropped 2 bases and J dropped 6; count of bases not matched to a gene: 14.